This T cell receptor beta chain was recorded in a study of blood T cells in healthy people across ages. With respect to this clonotype: Antigen unknown.

Using a J-beta primer mix together with a sample-barcoded 5' primer, a second PCR was run for roughly 7 to 12 cycles. TCRdb called the 5' RACE reads again in MiXCR, with one record for every CDR3 protein. The top ten hold over 2% of the sample, which has roughly 2 million distinct CDR3 sequences, roughly 52% seen once. Study-wide points: Across samples, TCR beta diversity tracked strongly with naive T cell percentage. There was no known CMV status for donors, so expanded clonotype changes were possibly confounded.

V lost 3 bases and J 4 bases, leaving 8 bases between the germline ends. Per germline, CDR1 DFQATT and CDR2 SNEGSKA (reference sequence). CDR3 length equals 12 residues. The sample consisted of blood. This TCR came from a middle-aged woman in good health. The V call is TRBV20-1, the J call TRBJ2-3; D not certain. The DNA of the CDR3 is TGCAGTGCTAGGCCGTTGTCAGATACGCAGTATTTT. It translates to CSARPLSDTQYF.